This T cell receptor beta chain stems from a study of cytomegalovirus exposure and HLA in healthy donors. The PCR made use of 60 Vbeta and 13 Jbeta primers. Data came from immunoSEQ multiplex PCR; TCRdb stores just in-frame clones and leaves some out. The sample lists around 300,000 clones; around 90% were seen once. Regarding this clone: Its antigen remains unidentified.

Study-wide points: Most TCR sequences proved rare, with some public TCRs found in many donors. TCR beta sequences reportedly predicted most subjects' HLA-A and HLA-B alleles accurately.

The V gene's germline CDR1 is SGHRS and CDR2 YFSETQ. V shed 3 bases and J shed 1 base, with 16 bases lying between them. The CDR3 runs to 16 residues. The chain is built from TRBV5-1 and TRBJ1-2, with a weak D call TRBD1 (6 bases). This clonotype was sampled from a woman aged 18-30 years in good health and CMV-seronegative. The sample was PBMCs. As DNA, the CDR3 is TGCGCCAGCAGCTGGGGCCGGGACACGATTAACTATGGCTACACCTTC. It yields the protein CASSWGRDTINYGYTF.